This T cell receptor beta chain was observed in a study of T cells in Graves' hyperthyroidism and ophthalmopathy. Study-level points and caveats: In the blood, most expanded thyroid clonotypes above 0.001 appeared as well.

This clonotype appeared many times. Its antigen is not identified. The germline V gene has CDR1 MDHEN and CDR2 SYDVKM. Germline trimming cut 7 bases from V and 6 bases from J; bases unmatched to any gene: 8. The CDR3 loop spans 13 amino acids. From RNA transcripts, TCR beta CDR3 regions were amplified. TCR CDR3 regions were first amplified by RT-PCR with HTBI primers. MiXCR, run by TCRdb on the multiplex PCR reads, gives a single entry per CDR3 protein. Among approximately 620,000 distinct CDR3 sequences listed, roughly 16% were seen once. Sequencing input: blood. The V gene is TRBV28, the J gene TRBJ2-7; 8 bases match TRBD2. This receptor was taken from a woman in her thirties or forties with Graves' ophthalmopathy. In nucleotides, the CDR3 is TGTGCCAGCAATGTGAGCGGGAGAACCGAGCAGTACTTC. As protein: CASNVSGRTEQYF.